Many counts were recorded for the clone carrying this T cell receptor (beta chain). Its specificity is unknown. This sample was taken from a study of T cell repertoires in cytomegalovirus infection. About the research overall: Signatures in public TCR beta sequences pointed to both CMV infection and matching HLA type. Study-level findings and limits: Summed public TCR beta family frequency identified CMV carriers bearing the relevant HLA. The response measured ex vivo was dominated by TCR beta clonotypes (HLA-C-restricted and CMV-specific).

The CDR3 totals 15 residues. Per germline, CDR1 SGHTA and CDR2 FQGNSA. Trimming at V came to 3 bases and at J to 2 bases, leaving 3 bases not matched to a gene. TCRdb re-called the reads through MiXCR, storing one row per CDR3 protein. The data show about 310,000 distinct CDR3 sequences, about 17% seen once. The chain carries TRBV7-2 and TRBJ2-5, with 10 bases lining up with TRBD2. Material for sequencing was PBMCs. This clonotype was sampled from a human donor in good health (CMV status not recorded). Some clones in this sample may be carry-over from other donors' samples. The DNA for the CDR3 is TGTGCCAGCAGCTTCACTAGCGGGGCGCAAGAGACCCAGTACTTC. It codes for CASSFTSGAQETQYF.